This T cell receptor (beta chain) emerged from a study of cytomegalovirus exposure and HLA in healthy donors. The CDR3 is 15 residues long. CDR1 is SGHVS and CDR2 is FQNEAQ in the germline V gene. Trimming left V 5 bases short and J 2 bases short, with 16 bases between. The PCR made use of 60 Vbeta and 13 Jbeta primers. The assay was immunoSEQ multiplex PCR, and TCRdb's table has in-frame clones only and misses some. The sample yields 90,000 to 140,000 clones, 78% seen once. This chain joins TRBV7-8 and TRBJ2-7, with a weak D call TRBD2 (7 bases). This TCR was sampled from a young man in good health and CMV-seronegative. Source material: PBMCs. The CDR3 spells CASSKGGAGTYEQYF. CDR3 bases: TGTGCCAGCAGCAAAGGGGGGGCAGGGACCTACGAGCAGTACTTC.